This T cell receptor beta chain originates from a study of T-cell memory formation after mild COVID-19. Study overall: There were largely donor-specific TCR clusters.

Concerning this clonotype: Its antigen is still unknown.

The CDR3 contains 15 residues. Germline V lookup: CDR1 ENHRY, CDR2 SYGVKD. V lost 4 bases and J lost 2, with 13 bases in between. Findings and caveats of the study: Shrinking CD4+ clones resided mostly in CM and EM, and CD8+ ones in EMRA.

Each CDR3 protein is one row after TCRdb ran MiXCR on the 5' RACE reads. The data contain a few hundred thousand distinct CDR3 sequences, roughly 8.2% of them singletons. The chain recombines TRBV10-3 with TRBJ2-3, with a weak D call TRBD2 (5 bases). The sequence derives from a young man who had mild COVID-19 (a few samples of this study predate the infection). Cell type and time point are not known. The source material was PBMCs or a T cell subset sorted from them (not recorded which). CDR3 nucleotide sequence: TGTGCCATCAGTGTGCTAGCTAGCCCCACAGATACGCAGTATTTT. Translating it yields CAISVLASPTDTQYF.